The 32 T cell receptor beta chains below all came from one sample that was sequenced in a study of blood T cell repertoires in COVID-19. TCRdb keeps only in-frame clones here, not all; method: immunoSEQ multiplex PCR. The sample contains 140,000 to 150,000 clones, around 83% of which appear only once. The specimen was peripheral blood. All receptors come from a man aged 25-40 years with COVID-19, enrolled during active disease.

The CDR3 nucleotides read TGTGCCAGCAGAACAGGGGACTATGGCTACACCTTC. Residues: CASRTGDYGYTF. V is TRBV3-1 (or the pseudogene TRBV3-2) and J is TRBJ1-2; 7 bases fit TRBD1. The CDR3 totals 12 residues. J gave up 3 bases and V 6 bases, and 1 base lay outside the gene matches. Germline CDR1 is LGHDT and CDR2 is YNNKEL (reference sequence).

CDR3 nucleotide sequence: TGTGCCAGTAGTAATGCCGGGACAGGGGGCTGGACCCAGTACTTC. As protein: CASSNAGTGGWTQYF. V is TRBV19 and J is TRBJ2-5, with 12 bases lining up with TRBD1. Unmatched junction bases numbered 7, after V lost 4 bases and J lost 7 bases. Germline V gives CDR1 LNHDA, CDR2 SQIVND (reference sequence). This CDR3 has 15 amino acids.

The rearrangement links TRBV11-2 to TRBJ2-1, with TRBD2 matching 15 bases. Losses at the gene ends were 0 bases for V and 5 bases for J; bases not matched to a gene: 8. Germline lookup yields CDR1 SGHAT and CDR2 FQNNGV. The CDR3 is 19 residues long. The CDR3 nucleotides read TGTGCCAGCAGCTTAGAAATCTGGACTAGCGGGAGGGCCCACAATGAGCAGTTCTTC. It encodes CASSLEIWTSGRAHNEQFF. Combining the CDR3 with reference TRBV11-2 and TRBJ2-1 gives the whole variable domain EAGVAQSPRYKIIEKRQSVAFWCNPISGHATLYWYQQILGQGPKLLIQFQNNGVVDDSQLPKDRFSAERLKGVDSTLKIQPAKLEDSAVYLCASSLEIWTSGRAHNEQFFGPGTRLTVL.

This sequence joins TRBV7-2 and TRBJ1-3, with 7 bases aligning to TRBD1. Germline V gene sequence: CDR1 SGHTA, CDR2 FQGNSA. This CDR3 has 17 residues. Trimming cost V 1 base and J 6 bases; bases outside gene matches: 12. The CDR3 region has the DNA TGTGCCAGCAGCTTAGGGGTCACGGGAGGGGGCGCAAACACCATATATTTT. It encodes CASSLGVTGGGANTIYF.

The chain joins TRBV30 to TRBJ1-2, with D maybe TRBD1 (6 bases). The V and J ends lost 0 bases and 8 bases respectively, with 13 bases between them. The V gene's germline CDR1 is GTSNPN and CDR2 SVGIG (reference sequence). CDR3 length equals 13 residues. The CDR3 sequence: CAWSVLGAGGYTF. In nucleotides, the CDR3 is TGTGCCTGGAGTGTACTGGGGGCCGGGGGCTACACCTTC.

The chain links TRBV6-2 or TRBV6-3 to TRBJ1-5; perhaps TRBD1 as D (6 bases). Germline V lookup: CDR1 MNHEY, CDR2 SVGEGT. This CDR3 is 14 amino acids long. Trimming took 0 bases from V and 9 from J, leaving 12 bases between them. DNA of the CDR3: TGTGCCAGCAGTTACTCGGGCAGGGGTTGGCCCCAGCATTTT. Translating it yields CASSYSGRGWPQHF.

The rearrangement links TRBV7-2 to TRBJ2-7; 10 bases map to TRBD2. CDR1 and CDR2 from the germline V gene are SGHTA and FQGNSA. V gave up 0 bases and J gave up 7 bases; unmatched junction bases: 9. CDR3 length: 16 residues. CDR3 loop: CASSLASLAGVGEQYF. The DNA of the CDR3 is TGTGCCAGCAGCTTAGCGAGCCTAGCGGGAGTGGGTGAGCAGTACTTC.

This clone was counted only a few times. The genes are TRBV29-1 and TRBJ2-2, with 7 positions matching TRBD2. Germline V gene sequence: CDR1 SQVTM, CDR2 ANQGSEA. V lost 4 bases and J lost 5; bases outside the gene matches: 10. The CDR3 length is 15 residues. DNA for the CDR3: TGCAGCGTTGGGGGGAGGGGCGTTCAGACCGGGGAGCTGTTTTTT. It specifies CSVGGRGVQTGELFF.

The chain carries TRBV6-5 and TRBJ2-5; D is possibly TRBD1 (7 bases). This CDR3 comprises 14 residues. The germline V gene encodes CDR1 MNHEY and CDR2 SVGAGI. V dropped 8 bases and J dropped 5 bases, with 18 bases sitting between them. The CDR3 DNA is TGTGCCAGCCGACGGGGGACAGTTATGGAGACCCAGTACTTC. Its protein product is CASRRGTVMETQYF.

The genes are TRBV2 and TRBJ2-1, with a weak D call TRBD1 (6 bases). Trimming pared 4 bases from V and 9 bases from J, leaving 13 bases between. Germline-derived CDR1 and CDR2 are SNHLY and FYNNEI. This CDR3 region has 13 residues. The DNA of the CDR3 is TGTGCCAGCAGTGTCGTTCAGGGGACTGAGCAGTTCTTC. It codes for CASSVVQGTEQFF.

This clone appeared a single time. This CDR3 is CASSVGTDNTGELFF. In DNA form, the CDR3 reads TGTGCCAGCAGCGTCGGGACAGACAACACCGGGGAGCTGTTTTTT. The chain couples TRBV9 to TRBJ2-2; 7 bases match TRBD1. The CDR3 sequence is 15 residues long. V lost 2 bases, J lost 2 bases, and 3 bases stayed unmatched. Looked up from germline, CDR1 is SGDLS and CDR2 is YYNGEE.

The rearrangement uses TRBV12-3 or TRBV12-4 and TRBJ2-1, with D maybe TRBD1 (6 bases). The V gene lost 4 bases and the J gene lost 10 bases, with 14 bases spanning the gap. The CDR3 spans 13 residues. The CDR3 spells CASSSDSRKEQFF. For the CDR3, the DNA is TGTGCCAGCAGTTCGGACAGTCGCAAGGAGCAGTTCTTC.

This chain joins TRBV14 and TRBJ2-1; TRBD2 is a possible D gene (7 bases). V was clipped by 2 bases and J by 9 bases, with 11 bases between them. This CDR3 region has 13 residues. Per germline, CDR1 SGHDN and CDR2 FVKESK. CDR3 amino acids: CASSQPRGGEQFF. Here the CDR3 DNA reads TGTGCCAGCAGCCAACCGAGGGGGGGTGAGCAGTTCTTC. Complete variable domain (other parts from reference TRBV14 and TRBJ2-1): EAGVTQFPSHSVIEKGQTVTLRCDPISGHDNLYWYRRVMGKEIKFLLHFVKESKQDESGMPNNRFLAERTGGTYSTLKVQPAELEDSGVYFCASSQPRGGEQFFGPGTRLTVL.

The rearrangement uses TRBV30 and TRBJ1-5, with 12 nucleotides matching TRBD1. V lost 3 bases, J lost 4 bases, and 10 bases stayed unmatched. The germline gives CDR1 GTSNPN, CDR2 SVGIG (reference sequence). CDR3 length equals 17 residues. CDR3 loop: CAWSAPGQGAGNQPQHF. CDR3 bases: TGTGCCTGGAGCGCCCCGGGACAGGGGGCAGGAAATCAGCCCCAGCATTTT.

The chain couples TRBV3-1 (or the pseudogene TRBV3-2) to TRBJ1-2; 10 positions agree with TRBD1. The V and J ends lost 5 bases and 3 bases, in that order; junction bases with no gene match: 12. Germline V gives CDR1 LGHDT, CDR2 YNNKEL (reference sequence). The CDR3 sequence is 17 residues long. CDR3 amino acids: CASSEGGQGRFHYGYTF. The CDR3 coding sequence is TGTGCCAGCAGCGAAGGGGGACAGGGGAGATTTCACTATGGCTACACCTTC.

This chain uses TRBV10-3 with TRBJ2-1, with 7 nucleotides matching TRBD2. The CDR3 loop spans 15 amino acids. The germline gives CDR1 ENHRY, CDR2 SYGVKD. J was trimmed by 5 bases and V by 10 bases; bases with no gene match: 14. CDR3 region: CATSPTGTTDNEQFF. The CDR3 region has the DNA TGTGCCACCTCCCCTACCGGGACTACGGACAATGAGCAGTTCTTC.

This clone was counted once. This chain's CDR3 is CASSRGQGNTEAFF. The CDR3 DNA follows: TGTGCCAGCTCACGCGGACAGGGCAATACTGAAGCTTTCTTT. V usage is TRBV18 and J usage is TRBJ1-1; TRBD1 aligns across 8 bases. V was pared by 4 bases and J by 5 bases, with 6 bases of the junction left unmatched. Per germline, CDR1 KGHSH and CDR2 LQKENI. This CDR3 spans 14 amino acids.

This clone is a singleton in its sample. The V and J genes are TRBV24-1 and TRBJ1-2; 9 bases fit TRBD1. J was trimmed by 6 bases and V by 3 bases; bases with no gene match: 13. Germline V gene lookup returns CDR1 KGHDR and CDR2 SFDVKD. The CDR3 consists of 17 residues. For the CDR3, the DNA is TGTGCCACCAGTGATGCCGGGACAGGGTATTTTGGAGATGGCTACACCTTC. Encoded protein: CATSDAGTGYFGDGYTF.

The rearrangement uses TRBV28 and TRBJ2-4, with 8 bases matching TRBD1. Germline V CDR1 and CDR2: MDHEN, SYDVKM. V lost 6 bases and J lost 5; bases outside the gene matches: 6. This CDR3 comprises 14 residues. The CDR3 region is CASSSPDRENIQYF. The CDR3 DNA sequence: TGTGCCAGCAGCTCCCCGGACAGGGAAAACATTCAGTACTTC.

The V and J genes are TRBV30 and TRBJ1-2, with 7 positions matching TRBD1. Germline assignment: CDR1 GTSNPN and CDR2 SVGIG (reference sequence). Trimming took 5 bases from V and 1 from J; bases not matched to a gene: 7. The CDR3 is 14 amino acids. This chain's CDR3 is CAWSRDSFNYGYTF. For the CDR3, the DNA is TGTGCCTGGTCCCGGGACAGCTTTAACTATGGCTACACCTTC.

The chain combines TRBV9 with TRBJ2-3, with D possibly TRBD2 on 6 matching bases. Germline-derived CDR1 and CDR2 are SGDLS and YYNGEE. Trimming took off 0 bases at V and 7 bases at J, with 15 bases between the two ends. CDR3 size: 15 residues. CDR3 amino acids: CASSVASGREYTQYF. The CDR3 DNA follows: TGTGCCAGCAGCGTAGCCAGCGGACGGGAGTATACGCAGTATTTT.

This clone was seen a single time. The chain is built from TRBV27 and TRBJ2-6; 7 bases line up with TRBD1. This CDR3 has 17 residues. The V gene end was trimmed by 6 bases and the J gene end by 0 bases; junction bases not matched to a gene: 8. Germline V gene lookup returns CDR1 MNHEY and CDR2 SMNVEV (reference sequence). CDR3 sequence: CASSRDSSASGANVLTF. CDR3 DNA sequence: TGTGCCAGCAGCCGGGACAGTTCGGCCTCTGGGGCCAACGTCCTGACTTTC.

The chain couples TRBV19 to TRBJ1-5, with D possibly being TRBD1 (5 bases). V lost 1 base and J 1 base, leaving 8 bases between the germline ends. The CDR3 loop spans 15 amino acids. Germline CDR1 and CDR2: LNHDA and SQIVND (reference sequence). CDR3 loop: CASSIVKGSNQPQHF. Written as DNA, the CDR3 is TGTGCCAGTAGTATAGTCAAGGGGAGCAATCAGCCCCAGCATTTT.

Ten or more counts support this clone. V and J are TRBV7-9 and TRBJ1-2; possibly TRBD1 for D (5 bases). The CDR3 consists of 14 residues. From germline, CDR1 is SEHNR and CDR2 FQNEAQ (reference sequence). The ends were cut back, 1 base at V and 5 bases at J, with 11 bases in the middle. CDR3 in DNA: TGTGCCAGCAGCTTAGACGGGGGAACTTATGGCTACACCTTC. It specifies CASSLDGGTYGYTF. Supplemented by reference TRBV7-9 and TRBJ1-2, the full variable domain reads DTGVSQNPRHKITKRGQNVTFRCDPISEHNRLYWYRQTLGQGPEFLTYFQNEAQLEKSRLLSDRFSAERPKGSFSTLEIQRTEQGDSAMYLCASSLDGGTYGYTFGSGTRLTVV.

This clone has only a few counts. This chain connects TRBV4-1 to TRBJ2-2, with 9 bases fitting TRBD1. CDR1 MGHRA and CDR2 YSYEKL come from the germline V gene. CDR3 length equals 18 residues. The V gene end was trimmed by 1 base and the J gene end by 7 bases; junction bases not matched to a gene: 13. The CDR3 bases are TGCGCCAGCAGCCAAGGAGGGATCAACAGGGGGCCTGTCGGGGAGCTGTTTTTT. Translating gives CASSQGGINRGPVGELFF.

This clone occurred a few times. The V call is TRBV6-5, the J call TRBJ1-2; 7 bases line up with TRBD1. V was clipped by 7 bases and J by 5 bases; unmatched bases: 13. This CDR3 region has 15 residues. CDR1 and CDR2 from the germline V gene are MNHEY and SVGAGI. Here the CDR3 DNA reads TGTGCCAGCATTCCAACGACAGGGAAGGGTTATGGCTACACCTTC. It yields the protein CASIPTTGKGYGYTF.

This chain uses TRBV5-1 with TRBJ2-1, with 8 positions matching TRBD2. The germline V gene encodes CDR1 SGHRS and CDR2 YFSETQ. Unmatched junction bases numbered 3, after V lost 0 bases and J lost 4 bases. This CDR3 is 15 amino acids long. CDR3 in DNA: TGCGCCAGCAGCTTGGGACTAGCGATATACAATGAGCAGTTCTTC. As protein: CASSLGLAIYNEQFF.

The V gene is TRBV10-3, the J gene TRBJ1-2; TRBD1 aligns across 8 bases. Germline CDR1 is ENHRY and CDR2 is SYGVKD. The CDR3 sequence is 14 residues long. V lost 6 bases, J lost 7 bases, and 10 bases stayed unmatched. CDR3 amino acids: CAIREDRVLGGYTF. The CDR3, as DNA: TGTGCCATCAGGGAGGACAGGGTGTTAGGTGGCTACACCTTC.

The chain is built from TRBV5-1 and TRBJ2-1, with a tentative D call TRBD1 (5 bases). The CDR3 is 15 residues long. V gave up 3 bases and J gave up 0 bases, with 10 bases separating them. From germline, CDR1 is SGHRS and CDR2 YFSETQ. CDR3 sequence: CASSSTGGSYNEQFF. CDR3 bases: TGCGCCAGCAGCTCCACAGGTGGCTCCTACAATGAGCAGTTCTTC.

The rearrangement uses TRBV28 and TRBJ2-3, with D tentatively TRBD2 (6 bases). Trimming took off 7 bases at V and 1 base at J, with 15 bases between the two ends. From germline, CDR1 is MDHEN and CDR2 SYDVKM. The CDR3 has 15 amino acids. CDR3 nucleotide sequence: TGTGCCAGCACTCCGGGACTTTCCCGCACAGATACGCAGTATTTT. Protein product: CASTPGLSRTDTQYF.

The chain joins TRBV19 to TRBJ2-6; a weak D match, TRBD1 (6 bases). V lost 3 bases and J lost 0, with 6 bases in between. Germline V gene data show CDR1 as LNHDA and CDR2 as SQIVND (reference sequence). CDR3 length equals 15 residues. CDR3 sequence (DNA): TGTGCCAGTAGTATGACAGGCTCTGGGGCCAACGTCCTGACTTTC. Translation gives CASSMTGSGANVLTF.

V usage is TRBV6-6 and J usage is TRBJ2-1, with 9 positions matching TRBD2. This CDR3 contains 13 residues. V lost 10 bases and J lost 7; bases outside the gene matches: 8. CDR1 MNHNY and CDR2 SVGAGI come from the germline V gene (reference sequence). This CDR3 is CATASGMGNEQFF. The DNA for the CDR3 is TGTGCCACCGCTAGCGGGATGGGGAATGAGCAGTTCTTC.